The T cell receptor (beta chain) described here comes from a study of cytomegalovirus exposure and HLA in healthy donors. As concerns this clone: The antigen remains unidentified.

The PCR contained 60 Vbeta and 13 Jbeta primers. The protocol was immunoSEQ multiplex PCR, while the TCRdb copy is restricted to in-frame clones and leaves out a portion. The data contain over 250,000 clones, 70% to 90% of them singletons. CDR1 is MNHNS, CDR2 SASEGT, per germline. This CDR3 spans 14 amino acids. The V end lost 3 bases, the J end lost 5 bases, and 13 bases lay between the germline ends. Study results and limitations: V- and J-gene trimming of TCR beta was linked (in a later analysis) to a missense DCLRE1C variant. TCR sequences were mostly rare, though some public TCRs occurred in many donors. Near-uniform donor sequencing depth was presumed by presence/absence analyses. About 87% or about 30% of the time was how often most TCR beta V segments were productive, according to an earlier analysis.

The chain employs TRBV6-1 and TRBJ2-5; D is uncertain. This clonotype was sampled from a man aged 35-49 years in good health and CMV-seropositive. Sequencing input: PBMCs. The DNA for the CDR3 is TGTGCCAGCAGTGAGCAGTCCCTTCCCGAGACCCAGTACTTC. Translated, it gives CASSEQSLPETQYF.